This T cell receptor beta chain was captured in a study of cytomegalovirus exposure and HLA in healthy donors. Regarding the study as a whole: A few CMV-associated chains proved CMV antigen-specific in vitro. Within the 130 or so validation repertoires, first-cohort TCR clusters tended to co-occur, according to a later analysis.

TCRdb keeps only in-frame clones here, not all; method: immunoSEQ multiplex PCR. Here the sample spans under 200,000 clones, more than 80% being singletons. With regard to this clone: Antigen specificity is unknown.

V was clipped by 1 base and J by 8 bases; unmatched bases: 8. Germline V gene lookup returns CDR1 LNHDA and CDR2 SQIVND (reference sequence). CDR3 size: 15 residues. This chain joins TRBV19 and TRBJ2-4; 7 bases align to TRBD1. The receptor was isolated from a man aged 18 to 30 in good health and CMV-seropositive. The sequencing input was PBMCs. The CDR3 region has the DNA TGTGCCAGTAGTATAGGGACAGCCCAGGGGGACATTCAGTACTTC. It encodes CASSIGTAQGDIQYF.